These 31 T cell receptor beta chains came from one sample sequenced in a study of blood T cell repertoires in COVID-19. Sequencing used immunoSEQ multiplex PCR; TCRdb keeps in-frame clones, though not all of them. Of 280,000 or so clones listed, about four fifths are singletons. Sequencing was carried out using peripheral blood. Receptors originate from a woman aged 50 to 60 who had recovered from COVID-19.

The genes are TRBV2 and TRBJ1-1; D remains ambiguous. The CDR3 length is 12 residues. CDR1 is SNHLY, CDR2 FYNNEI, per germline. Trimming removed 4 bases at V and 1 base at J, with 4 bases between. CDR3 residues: CASSGQNTEAFF. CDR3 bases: TGTGCCAGCAGTGGACAGAACACTGAAGCTTTCTTT.

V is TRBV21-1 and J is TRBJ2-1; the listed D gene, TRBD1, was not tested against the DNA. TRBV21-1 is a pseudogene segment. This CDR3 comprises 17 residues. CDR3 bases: TGTGCCAGCAGCCGGAGCACCGGGACAATCTCCTACAATGAGCAGTTCTTC. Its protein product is CASSRSTGTISYNEQFF.

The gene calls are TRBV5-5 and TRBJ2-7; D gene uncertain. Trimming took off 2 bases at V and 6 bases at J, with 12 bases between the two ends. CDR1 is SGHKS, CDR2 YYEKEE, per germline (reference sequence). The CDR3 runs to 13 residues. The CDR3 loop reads CASSFSGISEQYF. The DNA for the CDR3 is TGTGCCAGCAGCTTTTCAGGTATCAGCGAGCAGTACTTC.

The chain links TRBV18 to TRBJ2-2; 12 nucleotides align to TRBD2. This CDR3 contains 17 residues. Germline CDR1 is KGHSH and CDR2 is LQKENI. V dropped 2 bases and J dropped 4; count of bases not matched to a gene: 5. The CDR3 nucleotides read TGTGCCAGCTCACCAAGACTAGCGGGGGAGCTCACCGGGGAGCTGTTTTTT. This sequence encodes CASSPRLAGELTGELFF.

The CDR3 is CASSFTGEDGNQPQHF. CDR3 sequence (DNA): TGTGCCAGCAGCTTTACAGGGGAGGACGGCAATCAGCCCCAGCATTTT. The chain employs TRBV5-5 and TRBJ1-5; 7 nucleotides align to TRBD1. Germline assignment: CDR1 SGHKS and CDR2 YYEKEE (reference sequence). The CDR3 is 16 residues long. V was pared by 2 bases and J by 2 bases, with 7 bases of the junction left unmatched.

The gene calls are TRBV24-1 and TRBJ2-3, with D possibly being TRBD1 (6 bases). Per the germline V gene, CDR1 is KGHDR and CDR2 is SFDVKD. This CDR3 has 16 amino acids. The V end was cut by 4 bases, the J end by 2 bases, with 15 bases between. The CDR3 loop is CATSEGQRSVTDTQYF. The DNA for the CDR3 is TGTGCCACCAGTGAAGGACAGCGATCTGTCACAGATACGCAGTATTTT.

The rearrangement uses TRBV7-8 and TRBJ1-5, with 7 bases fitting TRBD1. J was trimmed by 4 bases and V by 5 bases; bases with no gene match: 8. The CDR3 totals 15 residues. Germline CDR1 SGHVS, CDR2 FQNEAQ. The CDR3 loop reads CASSPQTGRNQPQHF. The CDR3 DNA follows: TGTGCCAGCAGCCCACAGACAGGGAGGAATCAGCCCCAGCATTTT.

The CDR3 DNA is TGTGCCAGCAGCACCGGACTAGCGGGGGTTACAGAGACCCAGTACTTC. This codes for CASSTGLAGVTETQYF. The chain joins TRBV11-3 to TRBJ2-5; 13 nucleotides align to TRBD2. J was trimmed by 4 bases and V by 5 bases; bases with no gene match: 7. The length of the CDR3 is 16 residues. CDR1 is SGHNT and CDR2 is YENEEA in the germline V gene.

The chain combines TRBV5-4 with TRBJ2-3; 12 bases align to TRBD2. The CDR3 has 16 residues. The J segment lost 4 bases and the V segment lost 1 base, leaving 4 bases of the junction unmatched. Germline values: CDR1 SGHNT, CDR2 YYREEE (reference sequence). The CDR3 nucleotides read TGTGCCAGCAGCTTGTCTAGCGGGAGGGCGTCAGATACGCAGTATTTT. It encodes CASSLSSGRASDTQYF.

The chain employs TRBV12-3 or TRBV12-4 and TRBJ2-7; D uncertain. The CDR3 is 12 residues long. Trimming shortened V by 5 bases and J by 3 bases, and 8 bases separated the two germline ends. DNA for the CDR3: TGTGCCAGCAGTGCGTTTCTCTACGAGCAGTACTTC. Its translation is CASSAFLYEQYF.

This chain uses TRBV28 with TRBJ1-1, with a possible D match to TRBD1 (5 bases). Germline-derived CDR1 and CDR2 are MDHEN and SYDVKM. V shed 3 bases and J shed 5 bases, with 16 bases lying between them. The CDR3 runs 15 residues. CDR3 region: CASSFQAWGDTEAFF. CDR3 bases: TGTGCCAGCAGTTTCCAGGCTTGGGGGGATACTGAAGCTTTCTTT. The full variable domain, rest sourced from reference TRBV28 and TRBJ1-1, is DVKVTQSSRYLVKRTGEKVFLECVQDMDHENMFWYRQDPGLGLRLIYFSYDVKMKEKGDIPEGYSVSREKKERFSLILESASTNQTSMYLCASSFQAWGDTEAFFGQGTRLTVV.

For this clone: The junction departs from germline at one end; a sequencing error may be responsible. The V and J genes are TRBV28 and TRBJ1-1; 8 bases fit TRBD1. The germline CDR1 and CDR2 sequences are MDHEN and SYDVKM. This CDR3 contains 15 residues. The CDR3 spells CASRYADREFSEAFF. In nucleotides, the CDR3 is TGTGCCAGCCGTTACGCGGACAGGGAATTCTCTGAGGCTTTCTTT.

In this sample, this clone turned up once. The CDR3 coding sequence is TGTGCCAGAGGGACGGGGGATGTC. Protein: CARGTGDV. The rearrangement uses TRBV19 and TRBJ2-7; possibly TRBD2 for D (6 bases). The CDR3 contains 8 residues. CDR1 and CDR2 from the germline V gene are LNHDA and SQIVND (reference sequence).

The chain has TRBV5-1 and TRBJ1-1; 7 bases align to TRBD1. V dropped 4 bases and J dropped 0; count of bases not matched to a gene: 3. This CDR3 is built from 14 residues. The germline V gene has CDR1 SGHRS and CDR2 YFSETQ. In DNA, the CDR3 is TGCGCCAGCAGCCCGGGGACAGTGAACACTGAAGCTTTCTTT. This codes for CASSPGTVNTEAFF.

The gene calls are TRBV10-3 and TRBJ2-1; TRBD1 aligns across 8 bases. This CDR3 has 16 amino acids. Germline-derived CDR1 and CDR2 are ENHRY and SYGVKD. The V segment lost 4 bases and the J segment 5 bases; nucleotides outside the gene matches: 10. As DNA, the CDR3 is TGTGCCATCAGTGCCTCGGACAGGGAGGTGAACAATGAGCAGTTCTTC. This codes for CAISASDREVNNEQFF.

The CDR3 protein is CASSSTGGVHEQFF. CDR3 nucleotide sequence: TGTGCCAGCAGCTCGACAGGGGGAGTTCATGAGCAGTTCTTC. V and J are TRBV11-3 and TRBJ2-1; 9 nucleotides agree with TRBD1. CDR3 length equals 14 residues. V lost 4 bases to trimming and J lost 8 bases; unmatched junction nucleotides: 6. Germline-derived CDR1 and CDR2 are SGHNT and YENEEA.

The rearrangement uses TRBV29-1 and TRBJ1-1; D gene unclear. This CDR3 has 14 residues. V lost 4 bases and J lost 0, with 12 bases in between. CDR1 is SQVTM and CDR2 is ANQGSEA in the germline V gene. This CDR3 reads CSVGGAGLNTEAFF. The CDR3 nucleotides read TGCAGCGTTGGTGGTGCGGGGTTGAACACTGAAGCTTTCTTT.

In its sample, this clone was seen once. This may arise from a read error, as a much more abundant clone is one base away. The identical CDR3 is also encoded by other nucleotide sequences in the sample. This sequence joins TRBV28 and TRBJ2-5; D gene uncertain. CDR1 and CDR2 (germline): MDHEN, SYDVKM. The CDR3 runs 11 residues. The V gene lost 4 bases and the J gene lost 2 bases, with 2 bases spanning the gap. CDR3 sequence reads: CASSSQETQYF. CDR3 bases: TGTGCCAGCAGTTCTCAAGAGACCCAGTACTTC.

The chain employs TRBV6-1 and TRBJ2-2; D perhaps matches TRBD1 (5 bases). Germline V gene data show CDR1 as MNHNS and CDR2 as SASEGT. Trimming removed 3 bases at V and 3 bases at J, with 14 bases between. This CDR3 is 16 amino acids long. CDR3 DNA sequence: TGTGCCAGCAGTGACAGGGCCCGTTCGGACACCGGGGAGCTGTTTTTT. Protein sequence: CASSDRARSDTGELFF.

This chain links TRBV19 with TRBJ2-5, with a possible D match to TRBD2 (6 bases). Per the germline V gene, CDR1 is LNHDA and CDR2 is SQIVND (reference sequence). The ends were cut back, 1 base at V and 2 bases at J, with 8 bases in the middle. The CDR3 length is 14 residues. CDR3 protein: CASSIGGLQETQYF. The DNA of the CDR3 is TGTGCCAGTAGTATAGGTGGACTACAAGAGACCCAGTACTTC.

CDR3 DNA: TGTGCCAGCAGCCCCCGACAGGGGCCCTACGAGCAGTACTTC. It is translated as CASSPRQGPYEQYF. V is TRBV9 and J is TRBJ2-7, with TRBD1 matching 8 bases. The V gene's germline CDR1 is SGDLS and CDR2 YYNGEE. This CDR3 is 14 amino acids long. Losses at the gene ends were 4 bases for V and 2 bases for J; bases not matched to a gene: 5.

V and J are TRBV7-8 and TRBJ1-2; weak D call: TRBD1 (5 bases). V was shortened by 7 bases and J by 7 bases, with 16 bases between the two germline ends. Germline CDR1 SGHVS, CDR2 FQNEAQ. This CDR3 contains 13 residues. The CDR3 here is CASTPPAGLGYTF. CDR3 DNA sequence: TGTGCCAGCACCCCCCCAGCGGGGCTTGGCTACACCTTC.

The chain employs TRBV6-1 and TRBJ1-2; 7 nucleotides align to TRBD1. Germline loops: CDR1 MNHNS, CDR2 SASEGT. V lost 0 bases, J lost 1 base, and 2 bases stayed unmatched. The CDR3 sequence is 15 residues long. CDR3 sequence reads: CASSEATGLNYGYTF. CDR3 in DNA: TGTGCCAGCAGTGAAGCGACAGGGCTTAACTATGGCTACACCTTC.

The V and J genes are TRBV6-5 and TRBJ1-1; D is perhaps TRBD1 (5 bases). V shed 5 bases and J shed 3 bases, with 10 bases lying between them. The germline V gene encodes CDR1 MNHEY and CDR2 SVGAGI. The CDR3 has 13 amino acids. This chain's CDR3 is CASSPGIHTEAFF. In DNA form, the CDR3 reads TGTGCCAGCAGTCCAGGGATCCACACTGAAGCTTTCTTT.

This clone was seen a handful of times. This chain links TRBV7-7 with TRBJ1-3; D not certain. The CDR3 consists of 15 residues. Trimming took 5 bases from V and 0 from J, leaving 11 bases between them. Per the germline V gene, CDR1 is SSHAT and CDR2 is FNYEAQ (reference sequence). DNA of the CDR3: TGTGCCAGCAGCCCCCAGGTGGGCTCTGGAAACACCATATATTTT. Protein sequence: CASSPQVGSGNTIYF.

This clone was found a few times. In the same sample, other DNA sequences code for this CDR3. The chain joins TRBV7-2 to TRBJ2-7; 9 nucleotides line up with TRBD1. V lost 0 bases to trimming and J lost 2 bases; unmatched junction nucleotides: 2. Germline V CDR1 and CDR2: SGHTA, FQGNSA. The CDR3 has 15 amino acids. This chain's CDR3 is CASSLATGGAYEQYF. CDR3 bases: TGTGCCAGCAGCTTAGCGACAGGGGGGGCCTACGAGCAGTACTTC.

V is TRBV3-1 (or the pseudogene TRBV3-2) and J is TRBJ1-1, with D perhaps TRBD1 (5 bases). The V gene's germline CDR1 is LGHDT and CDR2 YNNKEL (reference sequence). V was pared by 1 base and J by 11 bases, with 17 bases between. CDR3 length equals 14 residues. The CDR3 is CASSQVGGDSKAFF. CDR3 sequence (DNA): TGTGCCAGCAGCCAAGTCGGGGGAGACAGCAAGGCTTTCTTT.

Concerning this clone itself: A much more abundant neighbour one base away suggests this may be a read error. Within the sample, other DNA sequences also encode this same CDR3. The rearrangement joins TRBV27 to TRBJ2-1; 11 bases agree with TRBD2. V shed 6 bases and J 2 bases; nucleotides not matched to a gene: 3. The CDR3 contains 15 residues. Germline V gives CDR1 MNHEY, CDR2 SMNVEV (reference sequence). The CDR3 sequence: CASSQTSGAYNEQFF. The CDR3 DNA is TGTGCCAGCAGCCAGACTAGCGGGGCCTACAATGAGCAGTTCTTC.

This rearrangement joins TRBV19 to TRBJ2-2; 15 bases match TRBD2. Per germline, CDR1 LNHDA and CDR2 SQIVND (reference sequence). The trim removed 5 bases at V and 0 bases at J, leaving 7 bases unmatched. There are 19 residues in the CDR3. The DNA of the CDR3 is TGTGCCAGTAGTTCTGTGGGACTAGCGGGAGGCCCGAACACCGGGGAGCTGTTTTTT. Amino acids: CASSSVGLAGGPNTGELFF.

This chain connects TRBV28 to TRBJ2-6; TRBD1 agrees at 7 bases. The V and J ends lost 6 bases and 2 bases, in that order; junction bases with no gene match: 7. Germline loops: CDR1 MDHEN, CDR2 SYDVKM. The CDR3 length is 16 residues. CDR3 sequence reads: CASSPGQLTGANVLTF. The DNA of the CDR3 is TGTGCCAGCAGCCCGGGACAGCTTACTGGGGCCAACGTCCTGACTTTC.

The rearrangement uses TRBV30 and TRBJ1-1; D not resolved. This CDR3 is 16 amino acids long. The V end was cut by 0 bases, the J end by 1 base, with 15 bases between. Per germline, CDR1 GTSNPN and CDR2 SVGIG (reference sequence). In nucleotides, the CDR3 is TGTGCCTGGAGTGTACTGTGGTCGGCGGGGAACACTGAAGCTTTCTTT. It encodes CAWSVLWSAGNTEAFF.